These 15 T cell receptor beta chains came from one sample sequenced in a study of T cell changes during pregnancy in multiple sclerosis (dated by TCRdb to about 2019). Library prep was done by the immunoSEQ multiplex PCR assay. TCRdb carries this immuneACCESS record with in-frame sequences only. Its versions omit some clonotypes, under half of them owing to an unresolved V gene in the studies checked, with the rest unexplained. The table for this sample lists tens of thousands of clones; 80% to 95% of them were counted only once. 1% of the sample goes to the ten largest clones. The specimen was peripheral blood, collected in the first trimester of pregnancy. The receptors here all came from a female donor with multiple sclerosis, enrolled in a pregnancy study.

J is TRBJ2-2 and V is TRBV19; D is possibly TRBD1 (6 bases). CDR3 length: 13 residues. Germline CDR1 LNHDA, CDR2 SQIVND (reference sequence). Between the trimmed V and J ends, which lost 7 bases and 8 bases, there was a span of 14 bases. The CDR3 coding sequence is TGTGCCAGTAACCTGGACAGCTGGGGGGAGCTGTTTTTT. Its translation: CASNLDSWGELFF. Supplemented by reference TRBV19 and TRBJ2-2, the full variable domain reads DGGITQSPKYLFRKEGQNVTLSCEQNLNHDAMYWYRQDPGQGLRLIYYSQIVNDFQKGDIAEGYSVSREKKESFPLTVTSAQKNPTAFYLCASNLDSWGELFFGEGSRLTVL.

CDR3 DNA: TGTGCCAGTACTGACGGGACAGGTGGGGCTCAGCCCCAGCATTTT. As protein: CASTDGTGGAQPQHF. The rearrangement uses TRBV19 and TRBJ1-5; 8 bases align to TRBD1. The V and J ends lost 7 bases and 6 bases, in that order; junction bases with no gene match: 11. This CDR3 is built from 15 residues. Germline CDR1 LNHDA, CDR2 SQIVND (reference sequence). The whole variable domain, filled in from reference TRBV19 and TRBJ1-5, reads DGGITQSPKYLFRKEGQNVTLSCEQNLNHDAMYWYRQDPGQGLRLIYYSQIVNDFQKGDIAEGYSVSREKKESFPLTVTSAQKNPTAFYLCASTDGTGGAQPQHFGDGTRLSIL.

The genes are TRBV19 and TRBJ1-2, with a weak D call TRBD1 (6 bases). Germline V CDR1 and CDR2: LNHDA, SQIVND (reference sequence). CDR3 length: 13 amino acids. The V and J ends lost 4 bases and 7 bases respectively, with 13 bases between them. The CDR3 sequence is CASSKTGLGGYTF. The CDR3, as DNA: TGTGCCAGTAGTAAGACAGGCCTTGGTGGCTACACCTTC.

CDR3 sequence reads: CASRGLAGRDNEQFF. CDR3 nucleotides: TGCGCCAGCAGGGGACTAGCGGGGAGGGACAATGAGCAGTTCTTC. The rearrangement uses TRBV10-2 and TRBJ2-1; 13 nucleotides agree with TRBD2. Germline-derived CDR1 and CDR2 are WSHSY and SAAADI. The CDR3 sequence is 15 residues long. Germline trimming cut 6 bases from V and 5 bases from J; bases unmatched to any gene: 4.

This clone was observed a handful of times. The CDR3 region has the DNA TGTGCCAGCAGTGACTCAATACTGAATGAGCAGTTCTTC. Translated: CASSDSILNEQFF. The chain links TRBV6-4 to TRBJ2-1; unclear D gene. The CDR3 covers 13 residues. Per the germline V gene, CDR1 is MRHNA and CDR2 is SNTAGT. With 0 bases removed from V and 7 bases from J, the gap between germline ends came to 7 bases.

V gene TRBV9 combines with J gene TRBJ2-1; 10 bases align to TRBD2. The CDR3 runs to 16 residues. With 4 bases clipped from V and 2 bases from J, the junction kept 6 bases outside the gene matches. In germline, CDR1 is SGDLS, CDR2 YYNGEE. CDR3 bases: TGTGCCAGCAGCCCGATAGCGGGGGGCCCCTACAATGAGCAGTTCTTC. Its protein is CASSPIAGGPYNEQFF.

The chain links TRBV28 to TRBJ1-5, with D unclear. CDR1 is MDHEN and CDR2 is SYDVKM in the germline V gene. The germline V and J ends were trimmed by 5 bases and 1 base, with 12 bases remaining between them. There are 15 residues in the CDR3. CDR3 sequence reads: CASSPRAGSNQPQHF. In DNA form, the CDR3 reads TGTGCCAGCAGTCCCCGGGCGGGAAGCAATCAGCCCCAGCATTTT.

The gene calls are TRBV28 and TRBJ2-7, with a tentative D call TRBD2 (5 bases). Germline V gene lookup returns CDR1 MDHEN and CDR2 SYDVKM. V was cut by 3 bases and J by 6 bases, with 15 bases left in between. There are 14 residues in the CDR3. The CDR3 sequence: CASSFVASNVEQYF. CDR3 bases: TGTGCCAGCAGTTTCGTAGCTAGCAATGTCGAGCAGTACTTC.

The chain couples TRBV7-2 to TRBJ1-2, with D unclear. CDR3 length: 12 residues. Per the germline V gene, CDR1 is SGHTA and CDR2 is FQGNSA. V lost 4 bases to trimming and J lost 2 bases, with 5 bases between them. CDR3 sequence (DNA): TGTGCCAGCAGCTACGGGAACTATGGCTACACCTTC. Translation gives CASSYGNYGYTF.

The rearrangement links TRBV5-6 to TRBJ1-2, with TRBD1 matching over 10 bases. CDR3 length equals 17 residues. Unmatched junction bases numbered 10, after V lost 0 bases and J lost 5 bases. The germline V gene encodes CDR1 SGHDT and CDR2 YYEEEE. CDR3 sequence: CASSLVERTGGRYGYTF. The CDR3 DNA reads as TGTGCCAGCAGCTTGGTCGAGAGGACAGGGGGACGGTATGGCTACACCTTC. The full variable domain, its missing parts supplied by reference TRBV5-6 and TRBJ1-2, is DAGVTQSPTHLIKTRGQQVTLRCSPKSGHDTVSWYQQALGQGPQFIFQYYEEEERQRGNFPDRFSGHQFPNYSSELNVNALLLGDSALYLCASSLVERTGGRYGYTFGSGTRLTVV.

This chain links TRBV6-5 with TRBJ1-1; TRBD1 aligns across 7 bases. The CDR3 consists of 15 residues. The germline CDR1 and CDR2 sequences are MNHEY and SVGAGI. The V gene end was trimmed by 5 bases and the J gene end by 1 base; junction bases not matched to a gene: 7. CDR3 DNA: TGTGCCAGCAGTCCGGGACAGCGTCGGAACACTGAAGCTTTCTTT. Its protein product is CASSPGQRRNTEAFF.

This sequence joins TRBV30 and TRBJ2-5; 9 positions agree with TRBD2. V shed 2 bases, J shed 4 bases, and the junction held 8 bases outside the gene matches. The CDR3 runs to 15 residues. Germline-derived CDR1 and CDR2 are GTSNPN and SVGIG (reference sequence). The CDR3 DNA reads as TGTGCCTGGAGTTGGGGCGGGAGGGTCGGAGAGACCCAGTACTTC. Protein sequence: CAWSWGGRVGETQYF.

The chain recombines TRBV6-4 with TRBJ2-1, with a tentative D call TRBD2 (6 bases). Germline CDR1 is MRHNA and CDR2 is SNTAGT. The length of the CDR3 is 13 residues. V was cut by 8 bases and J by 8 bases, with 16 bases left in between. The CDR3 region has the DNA TGTGCCAGCCGAACATCGGGGAGGCATGAGCAGTTCTTC. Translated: CASRTSGRHEQFF.

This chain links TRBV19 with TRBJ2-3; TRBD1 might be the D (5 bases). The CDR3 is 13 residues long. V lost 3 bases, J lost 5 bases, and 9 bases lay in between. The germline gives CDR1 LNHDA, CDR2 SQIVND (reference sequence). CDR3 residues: CASSISRGDTQYF. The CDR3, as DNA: TGTGCCAGTAGTATTAGTAGGGGAGATACGCAGTATTTT.

The CDR3 nucleotides read TGTGCCAGCAGCTTGCAAGGGGCGTCAGGAAACACCATATATTTT. Encoded protein: CASSLQGASGNTIYF. The chain links TRBV5-4 to TRBJ1-3; tentative D call: TRBD1 (5 bases). This CDR3 spans 15 amino acids. V lost 1 base and J 4 bases, leaving 12 bases between the germline ends. The germline CDR1 and CDR2 sequences are SGHNT and YYREEE (reference sequence).